This TCR beta chain was obtained from a study of cytomegalovirus exposure and HLA in healthy donors. Details on this clone: Its cognate antigen is unknown.

There are 15 residues in the CDR3. Per the germline V gene, CDR1 is SGHRS and CDR2 is YFSETQ. The V gene lost 5 bases and the J gene lost 3 bases, with 18 bases spanning the gap. In the PCR, 60 Vbeta and 13 Jbeta primers were used. Profiling relied on immunoSEQ multiplex PCR, and the TCRdb table lists in-frame clones only, not all of them. The sample lists 150,000 to 200,000 clones, 65% to 85% occurring once. Study observations and caveats: Most TCR sequences were seen very rarely across donors, but some public TCRs occurred in many.

Material for sequencing was PBMCs. The sequence derives from a boy aged 2 to 10 in good health and CMV-seronegative. The chain uses TRBV5-1 and TRBJ2-7; D possibly corresponds to TRBD1 (5 bases). DNA for the CDR3: TGCGCCAGCAGTGCCCAAACAGGAGCCTTCTACGAGCAGTACTTC. Residues: CASSAQTGAFYEQYF.